Listed below are T cell receptor beta chains from one sample, sequenced in a study of blood T cells in healthy people across ages. TCRdb called the 5' RACE reads again in MiXCR, with one record for every CDR3 protein. The sample carries roughly 1.4 million distinct CDR3 sequences, 55% to 75% recorded once. Sequencing was performed on blood. Receptors were obtained from a man younger than 35 in good health. Each CDR3 is given with its conserved first and last residue. D genes are given only for firm matches. Expanded clones are given a class, and other clones once, few, many or no size at all.

J,size,D,V,DNA,CDR3
TRBJ2-1,-,-,TRBV12-3/TRBV12-4,TGTGCCAGCAGAACAGGGTCGACCTACAATGAGCAGTTCTTC,CASRTGSTYNEQFF
TRBJ2-7,-,TRBD2,TRBV12-5,TGTGCTAGTGGTTTGGCCCGCGGGAGGGTGTCCTACGAGCAGTACTTC,CASGLARGRVSYEQYF
TRBJ2-1,-,TRBD2,TRBV27,TGTGCCAGCAGTTTATCTAGCGGGGGGGCCTTTGAGCAGTTCTTC,CASSLSSGGAFEQFF
TRBJ1-1,-,-,TRBV7-9,TGTGCCAGCAGCGGGGACACTACCTTGAACACTGAAGCTTTCTTT,CASSGDTTLNTEAFF
TRBJ2-7,few,TRBD2,TRBV13,TGTGCCAGCAGTCCGAGGCATAGCGGGGGTTCTCAAGAGCAGTACTTC,CASSPRHSGGSQEQYF
TRBJ2-7,-,-,TRBV28,TGTGCCAGCAGAGCTGCCGACTCCTACGAGCAGTACTTC,CASRAADSYEQYF
TRBJ1-1,-,-,TRBV7-9,TGTGCCAGCAGCTCACAAGAATCGACTCGGACAGCGAACACTGAAGCTTTCTTT,CASSSQESTRTANTEAFF
TRBJ2-5,once,TRBD1,TRBV5-1,TGCGCCAGCAGCGGGACAGGTCCACACCAAGAGACCCAGTACTTC,CASSGTGPHQETQYF
TRBJ2-6,-,-,TRBV7-2,TGTGCCAACCGCTTAACAGGGCGTGGGGCCAACGTCCTGACTTTC,CANRLTGRGANVLTF
TRBJ1-5,few,-,TRBV4-2,TGTGCCAGCAGCCAAGGCGGGTCGGGTCAGCCCCGGCATTTT,CASSQGGSGQPRHF
TRBJ2-3,-,TRBD2,TRBV7-2,TGTGCCAGCAGCTTTCGGACTAGTACCACAGATACGCAGTATTTT,CASSFRTSTTDTQYF
TRBJ2-3,-,-,TRBV7-2,TGTGCCAGCAGCTTTGGGAAAAGGTTGGGGTCAGATACGCAGTATTTT,CASSFGKRLGSDTQYF
TRBJ2-1,few,-,TRBV5-1,TGCGCCAGCAGCTTGGACAACTTATACTACAATGAGCAGTTCTTC,CASSLDNLYYNEQFF
TRBJ2-5,-,-,TRBV15,TGTGCCACCAGCAGATACGCCGGCAGCGTGGAGACCCAGTACTTC,CATSRYAGSVETQYF